Listed here is a single TCR beta chain. These data are taken from a study of cytomegalovirus exposure and HLA in healthy donors. The trim removed 2 bases at V and 5 bases at J, leaving 15 bases unmatched. Germline loops: CDR1 SGHRS, CDR2 YFSETQ. This CDR3 comprises 19 residues. The protocol was immunoSEQ multiplex PCR, while the TCRdb copy is restricted to in-frame clones and leaves out a portion. The sample lists about 55,000 clones; 90% were seen once. Donors came from a validation cohort of some 110 subjects, distinct from the first 666-subject cohort. The sample consisted of PBMCs. The rearrangement uses TRBV5-1 and TRBJ2-5; the match to TRBD2 covers 13 bases. The clonotype originates from a man between 18 and 35 years old in good health and CMV-seronegative. CDR3 protein: CASSLIFAATSGREETQYF. CDR3 nucleotides: TGCGCCAGCAGCTTAATTTTCGCCGCTACTAGCGGGAGGGAGGAGACCCAGTACTTC. The whole variable domain, remainder taken from reference TRBV5-1 and TRBJ2-5, is KAGVTQTPRYLIKTRGQQVTLSCSPISGHRSVSWYQQTPGQGLQFLFEYFSETQRNKGNFPGRFSGRQFSNSRSEMNVSTLELGDSALYLCASSLIFAATSGREETQYFGPGTRLLVL.